These T cell receptor beta chains were read from a single sample in a study of long-term antiretroviral therapy in people with HIV. Using immunoSEQ multiplex PCR, the repertoire was profiled, and TCRdb retains in-frame clones only, with some absent. The table has under 50,000 clones, about 85% seen once. The source material was unsorted PBMCs, sampled 3.1 years after starting antiretroviral therapy. These receptors were taken from a woman aged 45-60 years with HIV. CDR3s include the opening cysteine and the closing phenylalanine or tryptophan. A D gene is named only where the DNA matches it firmly. Size values are once, few and many counts, or a class for expanded clones, and some rows have none.

cdr3_nt	cdr3_aa	v_call	j_call	d_call	clone_size
TGTGCCAGCAGCCAAGATCGGCACAGCAACTATGGCTACACCTTC	CASSQDRHSNYGYTF	TRBV14	TRBJ1-2	NA	NA
TGTGCCAGCAGCCCCCGGGGAGGTGGAGTATCCCCCTATGGCTACACCTTC	CASSPRGGGVSPYGYTF	TRBV14	TRBJ1-2	NA	NA
TGTGCCTGGAGTGCCCTTTGGGGGGCAGAATCCTACGAGCAGTACTTC	CAWSALWGAESYEQYF	TRBV30	TRBJ2-7	NA	NA
TGTGCCAGCAGCCCCGGGACCTTCTTCTATGGCTACACCTTC	CASSPGTFFYGYTF	TRBV27	TRBJ1-2	NA	NA
TGTGCCAGCAGCTTAGGATGGGGAGTGGACGAGCAGTACTTC	CASSLGWGVDEQYF	TRBV7-6	TRBJ2-7	NA	NA
TGTGCCAGCAGCTTTAAGGGAATTAGTGGCTACACCTTC	CASSFKGISGYTF	TRBV5-6	TRBJ1-2	NA	NA
TGTGCCAGCAGCTCCTGGCAGGTGGATAATTCACCCCTCCACTTT	CASSSWQVDNSPLHF	TRBV6-5	TRBJ1-6	NA	NA
TGTGCCAGCAGCCGAGGGGCTGGCAATCAGCCCCAGCATTTT	CASSRGAGNQPQHF	TRBV7-9	TRBJ1-5	NA	NA
TGCGCCAGCAGCTTTGACCCCCTTTTGGGCAATTCACCCCTCCACTTT	CASSFDPLLGNSPLHF	TRBV5-1	TRBJ1-6	NA	NA
TGTGCCAGCAGCCAAGAAGGGACAGGGGAAAATGAGCAGTTCTTC	CASSQEGTGENEQFF	TRBV4-2	TRBJ2-1	TRBD1	NA
TGTGCCAGTAGTTTACTGTCCGGGACCATGAACACTGAAGCTTTCTTT	CASSLLSGTMNTEAFF	TRBV19	TRBJ1-1	NA	few
TGCGCCAGCTCGCTAGGGACCGGGGAGCTGTTTTTT	CASSLGTGELFF	TRBV10-1	TRBJ2-2	NA	few
TGTGCCAGCAGCGGAAGGGGGCCCGGCACTGAAGCTTTCTTT	CASSGRGPGTEAFF	TRBV5-6	TRBJ1-1	TRBD1	once
TGTGCCAGCAGCTTAGGTGGGGGGATGAACACTGAAGCTTTCTTT	CASSLGGGMNTEAFF	TRBV7-3	TRBJ1-1	NA	NA
TGTGCCAGCAGCTTGGGACTAGCGGGGAGCTCCTACGAGCAGTACTTC	CASSLGLAGSSYEQYF	TRBV11-3	TRBJ2-7	TRBD2	NA
TGTGCCAGCAGTTATGACAGGAGAAACACCGGGGAGCTGTTTTTT	CASSYDRRNTGELFF	TRBV27	TRBJ2-2	NA	NA
TGTGCCAGCAGCTTTATCCGGGGCGGGAACACTGAAGCTTTCTTT	CASSFIRGGNTEAFF	TRBV7-9	TRBJ1-1	NA	NA
TGTGCCAGCAGAGCTGCGGGGGCTAGCACAGATACGCAGTATTTT	CASRAAGASTDTQYF	TRBV6-5	TRBJ2-3	NA	NA
TGTGCCAGCAGCCCGACTAGCGGGGGGACCAATGAGCAGTTCTTC	CASSPTSGGTNEQFF	TRBV11-2	TRBJ2-1	TRBD2	NA
TGTGCCAGCAGCTTAAGTACCGGGGCGGCGGCCGGGGAGCTGTTTTTT	CASSLSTGAAAGELFF	TRBV11-2	TRBJ2-2	NA	NA
TGCGCCAGCAGCCGGCAAAGGGGGACAGATACGCAGTATTTT	CASSRQRGTDTQYF	TRBV4-3	TRBJ2-3	NA	NA
TGTGCCAGCAGCTTGACAGGGGGGGATTCACCCCTCCACTTT	CASSLTGGDSPLHF	TRBV7-3	TRBJ1-6	TRBD1	NA
TGTGCCAGCACCATAACAGGGGTGAACACTGAAGCTTTCTTT	CASTITGVNTEAFF	TRBV2	TRBJ1-1	TRBD1	NA
TGCGCCAGCAGCTATACAGGGGCAACTAATGAAAAACTGTTTTTT	CASSYTGATNEKLFF	TRBV5-1	TRBJ1-4	TRBD1	NA
TGTGCCAGCAGCCTCGACAGGGGCGACTATGGCTACACCTTC	CASSLDRGDYGYTF	TRBV7-3	TRBJ1-2	TRBD1	NA
TGCGCCAGCAGCTTTGAGGGAAGATACACTGAAGCTTTCTTT	CASSFEGRYTEAFF	TRBV5-1	TRBJ1-1	NA	NA
TGTGCCTGGAGAGACAGGGGAGTGGGAGAAGCTTTCTTT	CAWRDRGVGEAFF	TRBV30	TRBJ1-1	TRBD1	NA
TGTGCCAGCAGCTCAGGGCCAACAGATACGCAGTATTTT	CASSSGPTDTQYF	TRBV7-8	TRBJ2-3	NA	NA
TGTGCCAGCAAACGGGGCGTTAATGAAAAACTGTTTTTT	CASKRGVNEKLFF	TRBV6-5	TRBJ1-4	NA	NA
TGTGCCAGCAGGGAGCGGGGGGGGTACCAAGAGACCCAGTACTTC	CASRERGGYQETQYF	TRBV2	TRBJ2-5	TRBD2	NA
TGTGCCAGCGGATACAGTACGTACGAGCAGTACTTC	CASGYSTYEQYF	TRBV27	TRBJ2-7	NA	NA
TGTGCCTGGAGCGTACCCACAGGGCGAGCGGGGAATCAGCCCCAGCATTTT	CAWSVPTGRAGNQPQHF	TRBV30	TRBJ1-5	NA	NA
TGTGCCAGTAGACTGGGACTAGCGGGCACCGGGGAGCTGTTTTTT	CASRLGLAGTGELFF	TRBV19	TRBJ2-2	TRBD2	NA
TGTGCCAGCAGTGATTTGGACAGGGCTTATAGCAATCAGCCCCAGCATTTT	CASSDLDRAYSNQPQHF	TRBV2	TRBJ1-5	TRBD1	NA
TGTGCCAGCAGCTTGATAGGACAGGGGAGGGACTATGGCTACACCTTC	CASSLIGQGRDYGYTF	TRBV7-2	TRBJ1-2	TRBD1	once
TGTGCCAGCAGCTCTACCGGGACAGGGGGCCTGAAAGCTTTCTTT	CASSSTGTGGLKAFF	TRBV7-2	TRBJ1-1	TRBD1	NA
TGTGCTAGTGGTTTCAGTACTAGCAATCAGCCCCAGCATTTT	CASGFSTSNQPQHF	TRBV12-5	TRBJ1-5	NA	NA
TGTGCCAGCAGCTTAGTCGGCGGGGGGGCCTACGAGCAGTACTTC	CASSLVGGGAYEQYF	TRBV7-2	TRBJ2-7	TRBD2	NA
TGTGCCAGCAGTGGGACAGTGAACACTGAAGCTTTCTTT	CASSGTVNTEAFF	TRBV6-1	TRBJ1-1	NA	NA
TGTGCCAGCAGTTACGGCACTAGCGAAAGGGAGCAGTACTTC	CASSYGTSEREQYF	TRBV6-5	TRBJ2-7	TRBD2	NA